Presented here are 22 T cell receptor beta chains from one specimen sequenced in a study of T cells in Graves' hyperthyroidism and ophthalmopathy. The CDR3 regions of TCR beta were amplified from RNA transcripts. The HTBI primer set drove a first-round RT-PCR of the TCR CDR3. One entry per CDR3 protein, called by TCRdb with MiXCR from the multiplex PCR reads. The sample has fewer than 600,000 distinct CDR3 sequences, approximately 14% seen once; the top ten hold 17%. Sequences were obtained from blood. These receptors all come from a woman aged 18 to 35 with Graves' hyperthyroidism.

This clonotype was detected only a few times. This chain connects TRBV3-1 to TRBJ1-5; D ambiguous. The V end lost 3 bases, the J end lost 0 bases, and 12 bases lay between the germline ends. Germline lookup yields CDR1 LGHDT and CDR2 YNNKEL (reference sequence). This CDR3 is 16 amino acids long. The CDR3 loop is CASSQVGGISNQPQHF. DNA for the CDR3: TGTGCCAGCAGCCAGGTAGGCGGCATTAGCAATCAGCCCCAGCATTTT.

Concerning this clonotype: One end of the junction varies from germline; a read error may be responsible. J is TRBJ2-1 and V is TRBV28, with 10 bases lining up with TRBD2. CDR1 and CDR2 (germline): MDHEN, SYDVKM. The CDR3 is made up of 16 amino acids. CDR3 DNA: TGTGCCAGCAGTTTATTCGGACTAGCGGACTACAATGAGCAGCTCTTC. As protein: CASSLFGLADYNEQLF.

This clonotype was seen at least ten times. The rearrangement uses TRBV11-3 and TRBJ2-1; D may be TRBD2 (7 bases). Germline values: CDR1 SGHNT, CDR2 YENEEA. This CDR3 comprises 17 residues. The V gene lost 5 bases and the J gene lost 3 bases, with 20 bases spanning the gap. The DNA for the CDR3 is TGTGCCAGCAGCGGGAAAAGGGGGGGGGGGAGCTACAATGAGCAGTTCTTC. Its translation: CASSGKRGGGSYNEQFF.

This clonotype was counted many times. The chain recombines TRBV6-1 with TRBJ2-3; D is unclear. This CDR3 has 11 residues. Germline V CDR1 and CDR2: MNHNS, SASEGT. V was clipped by 7 bases and J by 5 bases, with 7 bases between them. The CDR3 region is CASNWGDTQYF. The CDR3 nucleotides are TGTGCCAGCAACTGGGGAGATACGCAGTATTTT.

This clonotype was seen at least ten times. The chain joins TRBV3-1 to TRBJ1-1; the D gene is possibly TRBD1 (5 bases). Germline V gene data show CDR1 as LGHDT and CDR2 as YNNKEL (reference sequence). This CDR3 is built from 17 residues. V shed 1 base and J shed 4 bases, with 19 bases lying between them. CDR3 DNA sequence: TGTGCCAGCAGCCAAGCTATGGTAGGTCTGGGGGGCACTGAAGCTTTCTTT. It translates to CASSQAMVGLGGTEAFF.

Only a few counts were recorded for this clonotype. The V gene is TRBV19, the J gene TRBJ2-2; D may be TRBD2 (6 bases). Germline assignment: CDR1 LNHDA and CDR2 SQIVND (reference sequence). The CDR3 has 14 residues. Trimming took off 5 bases at V and 5 bases at J, with 12 bases between the two ends. The chain's CDR3 is CASSWEVETGELFF. The CDR3 DNA reads TGTGCCAGTAGTTGGGAGGTGGAGACCGGGGAGCTGTTTTTT.

This clonotype turned up a few times. The chain couples TRBV4-1 to TRBJ1-1; TRBD1 is a possible D gene (5 bases). The CDR3 consists of 14 residues. Trimming cost V 3 bases and J 5 bases, with 13 bases left between them. Germline CDR1 is MGHRA and CDR2 is YSYEKL. CDR3 loop: CASSHGTGATEAFF. DNA for the CDR3: TGCGCCAGCAGCCACGGGACCGGGGCGACTGAAGCTTTCTTT.

This clonotype was found a few times. The chain links TRBV5-1 to TRBJ2-1; D is unresolved. V lost 1 base and J 0 bases, leaving 11 bases between the germline ends. The CDR3 has 16 residues. CDR1 is SGHRS and CDR2 is YFSETQ in the germline V gene. CDR3 residues: CASSLSRRSSYNEQFF. CDR3 coding DNA: TGCGCCAGCAGCTTGTCCCGGCGGAGCTCCTACAATGAGCAGTTCTTC.

This clonotype was seen many times. The chain joins TRBV7-9 to TRBJ2-7, with no clear D. The ends were cut back, 0 bases at V and 3 bases at J, with 12 bases in the middle. The germline V gene encodes CDR1 SEHNR and CDR2 FQNEAQ (reference sequence). This CDR3 spans 15 amino acids. This CDR3 is CASSLAGSVHYEQYF. As DNA, the CDR3 is TGTGCCAGCAGCTTAGCAGGGTCAGTTCACTACGAGCAGTACTTC.

This clonotype turned up a few times. V gene TRBV3-1 combines with J gene TRBJ1-1, with D possibly TRBD1 on 6 matching bases. Germline V lookup: CDR1 LGHDT, CDR2 YNNKEL (reference sequence). V lost 4 bases to trimming and J lost 0 bases, with 12 bases between them. CDR3 size: 15 residues. The CDR3 DNA reads TGTGCCAGCAGCCCTGCTGGACAGCTGAACACTGAAGCTTTCTTT. Its protein is CASSPAGQLNTEAFF.

The chain has TRBV9 and TRBJ2-1, with D perhaps matching TRBD2 (6 bases). CDR3 size: 18 residues. V gave up 1 base and J gave up 3 bases, with 20 bases separating them. In germline, CDR1 is SGDLS, CDR2 YYNGEE. CDR3 region: CASSVRPGLRENYNEQFF. The CDR3 nucleotides read TGTGCCAGCAGCGTAAGGCCGGGACTCAGGGAAAACTACAATGAGCAGTTCTTC.

This clonotype was seen repeatedly, ten times or more. The chain recombines TRBV2 with TRBJ2-5, with D tentatively TRBD1 or TRBD2 (5 bases each). The CDR3 consists of 16 residues. V was clipped by 3 bases and J by 7 bases, with 21 bases between them. CDR1 and CDR2 (germline): SNHLY, FYNNEI. CDR3 in amino acids: CASSEGTARGIGTQYF. DNA for the CDR3: TGTGCCAGCAGTGAGGGGACGGCACGGGGAATCGGGACCCAGTACTTC.

This clonotype was recorded many times. The rearrangement uses TRBV19 and TRBJ2-6, with 8 bases lining up with TRBD1. CDR3 length: 17 residues. After removal of 5 bases from V and 0 bases from J, the junction contained 6 bases not matched to a gene. The germline V gene has CDR1 LNHDA and CDR2 SQIVND (reference sequence). In DNA, the CDR3 is TGTGCCAGTAGTGGGGACAGGAGATCCTCTGGGGCCAACGTCCTGACTTTC. This translates into CASSGDRRSSGANVLTF.

This clonotype was found a few times. The J gene is TRBJ2-3, the V gene TRBV6-1; TRBD1 aligns across 7 bases. Germline-derived CDR1 and CDR2 are MNHNS and SASEGT. V trimming: 5 bases; J trimming: 1 base; junction bases outside the gene matches: 15. The CDR3 has 18 amino acids. The CDR3 reads CASSSKAPGTERTDTQYF. Written as DNA, the CDR3 is TGTGCCAGCAGTTCGAAAGCCCCGGGGACAGAGCGCACAGATACGCAGTATTTT.

Concerning this clonotype: Since a much larger clone is just one base distant, this may be a read error. The CDR3 nucleotides are TGTGCCAGCAGTGAACAGAAGAACACCGGGGAGCTGCTTTTT. This sequence encodes CASSEQKNTGELLF. The genes are TRBV12-3 or TRBV12-4 and TRBJ2-2, with D possibly TRBD2 on 5 matching bases. The CDR3 runs to 14 residues.

This clonotype was seen many times. The chain uses TRBV7-6 and TRBJ2-5, with D perhaps TRBD2 (5 bases). Germline V gene data show CDR1 as SGHVS and CDR2 as FNYEAQ. The V gene lost 6 bases and the J gene lost 1 base, with 12 bases spanning the gap. CDR3 length: 14 amino acids. CDR3 nucleotide sequence: TGTGCCAGCAGAAAAGCTAGCCTCCAAGAGACCCAGTACTTC. It is translated as CASRKASLQETQYF.

This clonotype was recorded many times. This sequence joins TRBV3-1 and TRBJ1-5, with D unclear. V dropped 1 base and J dropped 2 bases, with 6 bases sitting between them. The CDR3 runs to 14 residues. The germline V gene encodes CDR1 LGHDT and CDR2 YNNKEL (reference sequence). Here the CDR3 reads CASSQGQGNQPQHF. In nucleotides, the CDR3 is TGTGCCAGCAGCCAAGGTCAGGGCAATCAGCCCCAGCATTTT.

The chain combines TRBV30 with TRBJ1-2, with a weak D call TRBD1 (6 bases). Trimming removed 4 bases from V and 4 bases from J, with 16 bases in between. Per the germline V gene, CDR1 is GTSNPN and CDR2 is SVGIG (reference sequence). This CDR3 is built from 14 residues. The CDR3 spells CAWTPGTQFYGYTF. The CDR3 DNA is TGTGCCTGGACCCCCGGGACACAATTCTATGGCTACACCTTC.

This clonotype was seen at least ten times. One junction end does not reproduce the germline sequence, and a read error may be involved. The rearrangement joins TRBV20-1 to TRBJ1-4; D not resolved. The CDR3 runs 14 residues. Per germline, CDR1 DFQATT and CDR2 SNEGSKA (reference sequence). The CDR3 DNA is TGCAGTGCTAGCGAAAGGAGTTCTAATGAAAGACTGTTTTTT. Translated: CSASERSSNERLFF.

This clonotype was seen many times. The V and J genes are TRBV12-3 or TRBV12-4 and TRBJ2-5; TRBD1 or TRBD2 may be the D gene (5 bases each). The CDR3 is made up of 13 amino acids. V was trimmed by 3 bases and J by 5 bases, leaving 10 bases between them. The DNA for the CDR3 is TGTGCCAGCAGTTTCGGGACGGTGGAGACCCAGTACTTC. It is translated as CASSFGTVETQYF.

This sequence joins TRBV19 and TRBJ2-3, with D tentatively TRBD2 (5 bases). V lost 5 bases and J 6 bases, leaving 15 bases between the germline ends. The CDR3 is 14 amino acids. CDR1 LNHDA and CDR2 SQIVND come from the germline V gene (reference sequence). The CDR3 reads CASSFGEPGDTQYF. The CDR3 bases are TGTGCCAGTAGTTTCGGGGAGCCGGGGGATACGCAGTATTTT.

In its sample, this clonotype was seen many times. The V call is TRBV2, the J call TRBJ1-2, with D hard to call. V was clipped by 1 base and J by 0 bases, with 12 bases between them. The CDR3 is 16 amino acids. The germline gives CDR1 SNHLY, CDR2 FYNNEI. The CDR3 protein is CASSEDRVVPNYGYTF. As DNA, the CDR3 is TGTGCCAGCAGTGAAGATAGGGTAGTCCCTAACTATGGCTACACCTTC.